The entry that follows covers one T cell receptor beta chain sequence. The data stem from a study of blood T cell repertoires in COVID-19. Study overall: The United States, Italy and Spain were the sources of the acute and convalescent COVID-19 samples. T cells, B-cell-depleted T cells, or PBMCs provided the cDNA or gDNA that served as material.

Original methodology: Amplification of reference gene primers provided the estimated nucleated cell counts. Sequenced by immunoSEQ multiplex PCR; TCRdb stores in-frame clones only, minus some. The DNA gave D and trimming, while V, J and clone size come from that table. The sample lists about 100,000 clones; roughly 79% were seen once. Germline lookup yields CDR1 SGHTA and CDR2 FQGNSA. This CDR3 spans 15 amino acids. The germline V and J ends were trimmed by 2 bases and 8 bases, with 18 bases remaining between them. The sample taken for sequencing was peripheral blood. The TCR comes from a man between 70 and 80 years old with active or convalescent COVID-19. The chain joins TRBV7-2 to TRBJ1-2, with D unresolved. CDR3 coding DNA: TGTGCCAGCAGCTTAAGTTTCGGTCCGATGGGCGGCTACACCTTC. Encoded protein: CASSLSFGPMGGYTF.